This T cell receptor (beta chain) emerged from a study of blood T cell repertoires in COVID-19. Study details: The United States, Italy and Spain provided the acute and convalescent COVID-19 samples. T cells, B-cell-depleted T cells, or PBMCs provided the cDNA or gDNA that served as material.

The germline CDR1 and CDR2 sequences are LNHDA and SQIVND (reference sequence). Trimming shortened V by 3 bases and J by 4 bases, and 31 bases separated the two germline ends. The CDR3 contains 21 residues. Authors' processing steps: Reference gene primer amplification yielded estimated nucleated cell counts. The table came from immunoSEQ multiplex PCR; TCRdb's copy has only in-frame clones and leaves some out. D and trimming come from the DNA, and the V and J calls and clone size come from that table. The sample carries approximately 230,000 clones, around 85% recorded once. This receptor was taken from an elderly man with acute or convalescent COVID-19. This chain joins TRBV19 and TRBJ1-5, with D possibly TRBD1 on 6 matching bases. The sample comprised peripheral blood. The CDR3 reads CASSMVGVGRGSFIGNQPQHF. The CDR3 region has the DNA TGTGCCAGTAGTATGGTAGGCGTCGGCAGGGGATCTTTTATTGGGAATCAGCCCCAGCATTTT.